This TCR beta chain was documented in a study of blood T cell repertoires in COVID-19. Study information: COVID-19 samples collected from the United States, Italy and Spain covered acute and convalescent phases. Sources were T cells, B-cell-depleted T cells, or PBMCs; the material itself was cDNA or gDNA.

Original data processing: It was from reference gene primer amplification that nucleated cell counts were estimated. The table came from immunoSEQ multiplex PCR; TCRdb's copy has only in-frame clones and leaves some out. V and J calls plus clone size are reproduced from that table; the DNA served to infer D and trimming. The sample yields around 70,000 clones, 79% seen once. The CDR3 is made up of 13 amino acids. V lost 6 bases, J lost 2 bases, and 10 bases lay in between. CDR1 KGHSH and CDR2 LQKENI come from the germline V gene. The origin of this receptor is a man aged 55 to 70 with active or convalescent COVID-19. Sequencing used peripheral blood. The chain carries TRBV18 and TRBJ1-1; no definite D call. CDR3 residues: CASSPGVNTEAFF. CDR3 bases: TGTGCCAGCTCCCCCGGGGTAAACACTGAAGCTTTCTTT.